Shown below are 32 T cell receptor beta chains from a single sample sequenced in a study of T cells in Graves' hyperthyroidism and ophthalmopathy. RNA transcripts were the template for amplifying TCR beta CDR3 regions. In the first-round RT-PCR of the TCR CDR3, the HTBI primer set was used. TCRdb called the multiplex PCR reads again in MiXCR, with one record for every CDR3 protein. The data hold about 770,000 distinct CDR3 sequences, with roughly a sixth observed a single time. Source material: blood. The receptors stem from a woman aged 50 to 65 with Graves' hyperthyroidism that later progressed to Graves' ophthalmopathy.

The chain combines TRBV10-2 with TRBJ2-1; perhaps D is TRBD1 or TRBD2 (6 bases each). This CDR3 region has 14 residues. Germline CDR1 reads WSHSY; CDR2 reads SAAADI. Trimming shortened V by 3 bases and J by 10 bases, and 16 bases separated the two germline ends. The CDR3 bases are TGCGCCAGCAGTGAAGCCGGGGGCATGGGGGAGCAGTTCTTC. Amino acids: CASSEAGGMGEQFF.

CDR3 DNA sequence: TGTGCCAGCAGTTACTCCCACGGGCAGCCTGTGGACACTGAAGCTTTCTTT. Protein product: CASSYSHGQPVDTEAFF. This sequence joins TRBV6-2 or TRBV6-3 and TRBJ1-1; unclear D gene. The germline V gene encodes CDR1 MNHEY and CDR2 SVGEGT. CDR3 length: 17 residues. Trimming shortened V by 0 bases and J by 3 bases, and 17 bases separated the two germline ends.

This clonotype was seen repeatedly, ten times or more. The chain couples TRBV30 to TRBJ1-4; weak D call: TRBD1 (5 bases). V lost 4 bases, J lost 1 base, and 7 bases lay in between. CDR3 length equals 13 residues. Germline V gene sequence: CDR1 GTSNPN, CDR2 SVGIG (reference sequence). This chain's CDR3 is CAWTGRTNEKLFF. In nucleotides, the CDR3 is TGTGCCTGGACAGGGCGAACTAATGAAAAACTGTTTTTT.

In this sample, this clonotype turned up many times. The chain carries TRBV20-1 and TRBJ1-5; possible D gene TRBD1, 6 bases. CDR3 length: 13 amino acids. Germline CDR1 DFQATT, CDR2 SNEGSKA (reference sequence). The ends were cut back, 6 bases at V and 4 bases at J, with 13 bases in the middle. CDR3 sequence: CSAAGHINQPQHF. CDR3 nucleotide sequence: TGCAGTGCCGCGGGACACATTAATCAGCCCCAGCATTTT.

This clonotype has a count of ten or more. The J gene is TRBJ2-7, the V gene TRBV5-1; D assignment may be TRBD1 or TRBD2 (5 bases each). Germline V gives CDR1 SGHRS, CDR2 YFSETQ. Trimming pared 4 bases from V and 1 base from J, leaving 12 bases between. The CDR3 sequence is 14 residues long. CDR3 coding DNA: TGCGCCAGCAGCCCCGGGACGGAGTCCTACGAGCAGTACTTC. As protein: CASSPGTESYEQYF. Combining the CDR3 with reference TRBV5-1 and TRBJ2-7 gives the whole variable domain KAGVTQTPRYLIKTRGQQVTLSCSPISGHRSVSWYQQTPGQGLQFLFEYFSETQRNKGNFPGRFSGRQFSNSRSEMNVSTLELGDSALYLCASSPGTESYEQYFGPGTRLTVT.

The genes are TRBV9 and TRBJ2-1, with D tentatively TRBD1 or TRBD2 (5 bases each). CDR1 SGDLS and CDR2 YYNGEE come from the germline V gene. The CDR3 has 15 residues. Between the trimmed V and J ends, which lost 2 bases and 4 bases, there was a span of 13 bases. In DNA form, the CDR3 reads TGTGCCAGCAGCGTCTCGGGCAGGGAGTACAATGAGCAGTTCTTC. Protein: CASSVSGREYNEQFF.

This clonotype has at least ten counts. The junction does not match germline at one end; this may be a read error. The chain links TRBV5-1 to TRBJ1-2; the match to TRBD1 covers 7 bases. In germline, CDR1 is SGHRS, CDR2 YFSETQ. The CDR3 has 14 residues. The CDR3 spells CASSLDRSNYGYTF. CDR3 nucleotides: TGTGCCAGCAGCTTGGACAGGTCAAACTATGGCTACACCTTC.

In this sample, this clonotype turned up a few times. This chain links TRBV20-1 with TRBJ2-2; 10 nucleotides agree with TRBD1. The CDR3 consists of 15 residues. Trimming removed 4 bases from V and 5 bases from J; junction bases left unmatched: 7. Germline V lookup: CDR1 DFQATT, CDR2 SNEGSKA (reference sequence). The CDR3 DNA sequence: TGCAGTGCTACGGGACAGGGGAAGGGTACCGGGGAGCTGTTTTTT. Its translation: CSATGQGKGTGELFF.

This clonotype has ten or more counts. V gene TRBV11-2 combines with J gene TRBJ2-7; TRBD2 agrees at 8 bases. The V gene end was trimmed by 5 bases and the J gene end by 1 base; junction bases not matched to a gene: 13. The length of the CDR3 is 17 residues. CDR1 and CDR2 from the germline V gene are SGHAT and FQNNGV. For the CDR3, the DNA is TGTGCCAGCAGCCAACACCTCCCTGCGGGGGGATCCTACGAGCAGTACTTC. Its protein is CASSQHLPAGGSYEQYF.

This clonotype was recorded many times. J is TRBJ2-5 and V is TRBV30; the D gene is possibly TRBD2 (6 bases). Trimming shortened V by 7 bases and J by 0 bases, and 21 bases separated the two germline ends. The CDR3 contains 16 residues. The germline CDR1 and CDR2 sequences are GTSNPN and SVGIG (reference sequence). The chain's CDR3 is CASGRRGLSYQETQYF. The CDR3 DNA is TGTGCCTCGGGACGGCGGGGTTTATCGTACCAAGAGACCCAGTACTTC.

Worth noting for this clonotype: This may be a read error: a much more frequent sequence differs by one nucleotide. The chain recombines TRBV12-3 or TRBV12-4 with TRBJ1-5; D is unresolved. V lost 2 bases, J lost 4 bases, and 9 bases lay in between. The length of the CDR3 is 14 residues. The CDR3 reads CASSLRRINQPQHF. The DNA for the CDR3 is TGTGCCAGCAGTTTAAGGCGGATAAATCAGCCCCAGCATTTT.

The rearrangement uses TRBV3-1 and TRBJ1-2; D unclear. Trimming removed 8 bases from V and 4 bases from J, with 8 bases in between. This CDR3 contains 11 residues. CDR1 LGHDT and CDR2 YNNKEL come from the germline V gene (reference sequence). The CDR3 DNA is TGTGCCAGCGAGGGAGCCTATGGCTACACCTTC. It encodes CASEGAYGYTF.

This rearrangement joins TRBV14 to TRBJ1-6; 7 bases agree with TRBD1. V gave up 8 bases and J gave up 8 bases; unmatched junction bases: 9. Looked up from germline, CDR1 is SGHDN and CDR2 is FVKESK. The CDR3 consists of 14 residues. The CDR3, as DNA: TGTGCCAGCGGGGACCGGGACAGCGATTCACCCCTCCACTTT. Encoded protein: CASGDRDSDSPLHF. Full variable domain (rest looked up from reference TRBV14 and TRBJ1-6): EAGVTQFPSHSVIEKGQTVTLRCDPISGHDNLYWYRRVMGKEIKFLLHFVKESKQDESGMPNNRFLAERTGGTYSTLKVQPAELEDSGVYFCASGDRDSDSPLHFGNGTRLTVT.

The table lists this clonotype with many counts. The rearrangement links TRBV11-3 to TRBJ2-2, with no clear D. CDR3 size: 15 residues. V was clipped by 1 base and J by 2 bases, with 8 bases between them. The germline V gene has CDR1 SGHNT and CDR2 YENEEA. The CDR3 sequence: CASSLGPFNTGELFF. CDR3 DNA sequence: TGTGCCAGCAGCTTAGGGCCCTTTAACACCGGGGAGCTGTTTTTT.

This clonotype was picked up many times. The chain recombines TRBV12-3 or TRBV12-4 with TRBJ2-5; 15 bases map to TRBD2. Unmatched junction bases numbered 5, after V lost 5 bases and J lost 4 bases. This CDR3 contains 16 residues. As DNA, the CDR3 is TGTGCCAGCAGTAAAGGGACTAGCGGGGGGACAGAGACCCAGTACTTC. It yields the protein CASSKGTSGGTETQYF.

Many counts were recorded for this clonotype. The V gene is TRBV6-1, the J gene TRBJ1-2; D ambiguous. CDR1 is MNHNS and CDR2 is SASEGT in the germline V gene. Trimming took 5 bases from V and 7 from J, leaving 11 bases between them. The CDR3 has 12 residues. Here the CDR3 reads CASSTPVGGYTF. The CDR3 DNA reads TGTGCCAGCAGTACCCCCGTGGGTGGCTACACCTTC.

This clonotype appeared a few times. The chain uses TRBV29-1 and TRBJ2-5; the D is unclear. From germline, CDR1 is SQVTM and CDR2 ANQGSEA. CDR3 size: 12 residues. The V gene lost 3 bases and the J gene lost 9 bases, with 14 bases spanning the gap. In DNA, the CDR3 is TGCAGCGTTGATGGCCCCGAAGGGCCCCAGTACTTC. It codes for CSVDGPEGPQYF.

The V call is TRBV3-1, the J call TRBJ2-4, with D uncertain. CDR1 LGHDT and CDR2 YNNKEL come from the germline V gene (reference sequence). Trimming took off 8 bases at V and 0 bases at J, with 11 bases between the two ends. The CDR3 runs 14 residues. Here the CDR3 reads CASGPKIAKNIQYF. As DNA, the CDR3 is TGTGCCAGCGGGCCTAAAATAGCCAAAAACATTCAGTACTTC.

This clonotype showed up many times. This chain links TRBV2 with TRBJ1-2, with D possibly matching TRBD1 (5 bases). Germline V gives CDR1 SNHLY, CDR2 FYNNEI. This CDR3 spans 15 amino acids. V lost 3 bases and J lost 0, with 11 bases in between. Here the CDR3 DNA reads TGTGCCAGCAGTGACAGGGATTTAGCTAACTATGGCTACACCTTC. This codes for CASSDRDLANYGYTF. The whole variable domain, remainder taken from reference TRBV2 and TRBJ1-2, is EPEVTQTPSHQVTQMGQEVILRCVPISNHLYFYWYRQILGQKVEFLVSFYNNEISEKSEIFDDQFSVERPDGSNFTLKIRSTKLEDSAMYFCASSDRDLANYGYTFGSGTRLTVV.

This chain joins TRBV12-3 or TRBV12-4 and TRBJ2-1; D call uncertain. CDR3 length: 18 amino acids. V was shortened by 5 bases and J by 1 base, with 21 bases between the two germline ends. The CDR3 is CASSSPTYFISSYNEQFF. CDR3 coding DNA: TGTGCCAGCAGTAGTCCCACCTACTTCATTTCATCCTACAATGAGCAGTTCTTC.

This clonotype came up many times. The gene calls are TRBV2 and TRBJ1-5, with D tentatively TRBD1 (5 bases). Trimming stripped 3 bases from V and 6 bases from J, with 9 bases between. The V gene's germline CDR1 is SNHLY and CDR2 FYNNEI. The CDR3 loop spans 13 amino acids. CDR3 in DNA: TGTGCCAGCAGTGACCAGGGTCCTCAGCCCCAGCATTTT. It codes for CASSDQGPQPQHF.

Ten or more counts support this clonotype. The chain carries TRBV19 and TRBJ1-1, with 9 bases that match TRBD1. The germline V gene has CDR1 LNHDA and CDR2 SQIVND (reference sequence). CDR3 length: 12 amino acids. V was pared by 6 bases and J by 7 bases, with 3 bases of the junction left unmatched. The CDR3 loop reads CASRTTGGEAFF. CDR3 nucleotides: TGTGCCAGTAGGACGACAGGGGGTGAAGCTTTCTTT.

In this sample, this clonotype turned up many times. V gene TRBV6-2 or TRBV6-3 combines with J gene TRBJ2-5; 7 bases are a match to TRBD1. V dropped 0 bases and J dropped 5; count of bases not matched to a gene: 9. CDR1 is MNHEY and CDR2 is SVGEGT in the germline V gene. The CDR3 has 16 residues. The chain's CDR3 is CASSYSGEGARETQYF. The CDR3 DNA follows: TGTGCCAGCAGTTACTCTGGAGAGGGGGCGCGGGAGACCCAGTACTTC.

The sample holds many counts of this clonotype. The J gene is TRBJ1-4, the V gene TRBV2; TRBD1 agrees at 8 bases. Germline V gene lookup returns CDR1 SNHLY and CDR2 FYNNEI. Losses at the gene ends were 6 bases for V and 7 bases for J; bases not matched to a gene: 7. This CDR3 region has 14 residues. This CDR3 is CASRATGGGEKLFF. The CDR3 DNA reads TGTGCCAGCAGAGCAACAGGGGGGGGTGAAAAACTGTTTTTT. Full variable domain (rest looked up from reference TRBV2 and TRBJ1-4): EPEVTQTPSHQVTQMGQEVILRCVPISNHLYFYWYRQILGQKVEFLVSFYNNEISEKSEIFDDQFSVERPDGSNFTLKIRSTKLEDSAMYFCASRATGGGEKLFFGSGTQLSVL.

Worth noting for this clonotype: The junction differs from germline at one of its ends, possibly a read error. This chain connects TRBV2 to TRBJ2-1, with TRBD2 matching over 12 bases. The CDR3 is 15 amino acids. Per the germline V gene, CDR1 is SNHLY and CDR2 is FYNNEI. DNA of the CDR3: TGTGCCAGCCCACTAGCGGGGGGTAATAACAATGAGCAGTCCTTC. Translating it yields CASPLAGGNNNEQSF.

This clonotype has only a few counts. This chain joins TRBV3-1 and TRBJ2-7; 10 nucleotides match TRBD2. CDR1 LGHDT and CDR2 YNNKEL come from the germline V gene (reference sequence). The CDR3 covers 16 residues. V dropped 3 bases and J dropped 4; count of bases not matched to a gene: 9. CDR3 amino acids: CASSHLAASGGYEQYF. The CDR3 DNA reads as TGTGCCAGCAGCCACCTTGCGGCTAGCGGGGGATACGAGCAGTACTTC.

This clonotype was picked up a small number of times. DNA of the CDR3: TGTGCCAGCAGTTACCTCATAAAAGCAGGGTACAATGAGCAGTTCTTC. It codes for CASSYLIKAGYNEQFF. This chain uses TRBV7-9 with TRBJ2-1, with D possibly TRBD1 on 5 matching bases. This CDR3 contains 16 residues. The germline V gene has CDR1 SEHNR and CDR2 FQNEAQ (reference sequence). V lost 6 bases and J 4 bases, leaving 19 bases between the germline ends.

This clonotype occurred many times. The chain joins TRBV3-1 to TRBJ1-1, with unresolved D. CDR1 is LGHDT and CDR2 is YNNKEL in the germline V gene (reference sequence). The CDR3 contains 13 residues. Deletions cut 6 bases from V and 5 bases from J, with 13 bases between. CDR3 sequence: CASSSRGSTEAFF. The CDR3 DNA reads as TGTGCCAGCAGTTCTAGAGGGAGTACTGAAGCTTTCTTT.

The rearrangement uses TRBV4-1 and TRBJ2-1, with D maybe TRBD2 (6 bases). The length of the CDR3 is 17 residues. Trimming took off 4 bases at V and 3 bases at J, with 19 bases between the two ends. CDR1 is MGHRA, CDR2 YSYEKL, per germline. The DNA of the CDR3 is TGCGCCAGCAGCCTCCGAACGGGACTCTCAGTCTACAATGAGCAGTTCTTC. Amino acid sequence: CASSLRTGLSVYNEQFF.

At least ten counts were recorded for this clonotype. The V and J genes are TRBV10-3 and TRBJ2-3; 15 positions match TRBD2. In germline, CDR1 is ENHRY, CDR2 SYGVKD. V was clipped by 6 bases and J by 5 bases; unmatched bases: 3. This CDR3 spans 15 amino acids. In DNA form, the CDR3 reads TGTGCCATCAGGGGGACTAGCGGGGGGAGAGATACGCAGTATTTT. Translation gives CAIRGTSGGRDTQYF.

This clonotype was seen a handful of times. This rearrangement joins TRBV27 to TRBJ1-1; 8 bases match TRBD1. Germline CDR1 reads MNHEY; CDR2 reads SMNVEV (reference sequence). V trimming: 4 bases; J trimming: 9 bases; junction bases outside the gene matches: 7. This CDR3 has 13 amino acids. The CDR3 nucleotides read TGTGCCAGCAGTTATGAGAGACAGGGGCAAGCTTTCTTT. Its translation is CASSYERQGQAFF.

There are many counts of this clonotype. J is TRBJ1-1 and V is TRBV3-1; tentative D call: TRBD1 (6 bases). The CDR3 is 13 amino acids. Germline V gene lookup returns CDR1 LGHDT and CDR2 YNNKEL (reference sequence). With 6 bases removed from V and 3 bases from J, the gap between germline ends came to 11 bases. This CDR3 reads CASSDRQDTEAFF. CDR3 nucleotide sequence: TGTGCCAGCAGTGATAGACAGGACACTGAAGCTTTCTTT.